This note documents a single TCR beta chain sequence. The data belong to a study of cytomegalovirus exposure and HLA in healthy donors. About the study: In a later analysis, the roughly 120 validation repertoires were reported to have used the same platform as the roughly 600 first-cohort repertoires.

It was the approximately 120-subject validation cohort, separate from the approximately 700-subject first cohort, to which the donors belonged. Trimming took off 5 bases at V and 2 bases at J, with 19 bases between the two ends. Germline loops: CDR1 MDHEN, CDR2 SYDVKM. This CDR3 contains 17 residues. Here immunoSEQ multiplex PCR was the method, and the copy in TCRdb shows in-frame clones only, minus some. The top ten clones hold about 3% of a sample with around 130,000 clones, around 92% of them seen once. The origin of this receptor is a man younger than 45 in good health and CMV-seronegative. Sequencing used PBMCs. V is TRBV28 and J is TRBJ1-5; weak D call: TRBD1 (5 bases). The chain's CDR3 is CASSLASGFRGNQPQHF. The CDR3 region has the DNA TGTGCCAGCAGTCTCGCTTCAGGGTTTCGCGGCAATCAGCCCCAGCATTTT.